This T cell receptor (beta chain) was recorded in a study of T cells in Graves' hyperthyroidism and ophthalmopathy. The CDR3 runs 17 residues. CDR1 and CDR2 (germline): SGHNT, YENEEA. Germline trimming cut 2 bases from V and 1 base from J; bases unmatched to any gene: 10. Those patients with uncontrolled infection, other autoimmune disease, pregnancy or lactation were excluded. RNA transcripts provided the source from which TCR beta CDR3 regions were amplified. The HTBI primer set drove a first-round RT-PCR of the TCR CDR3. TCRdb re-analysed the multiplex PCR reads in MiXCR, keeping a single row per CDR3 protein. The table records about 350,000 distinct CDR3 sequences, roughly 13% of them present only once. Findings and caveats of the study: In the blood, most expanded thyroid clonotypes above 0.001 appeared as well.

The table lists this clonotype with many counts. The antigen is not known. The V gene is TRBV11-3, the J gene TRBJ1-1, with 7 bases that match TRBD1. This receptor was identified in a woman aged 40-49 years with Graves' ophthalmopathy. Sequenced sample: blood. The CDR3 region has the DNA TGTGCCAGCAGCTTATCCCAACTGGGACAGCCGAACACTGAAGCTTTCTTT. The encoded protein is CASSLSQLGQPNTEAFF.